This T cell receptor (beta chain) is drawn from a study of beta chain features in type 1 diabetes. Germline CDR1 is SGHDN and CDR2 is FVKESK. The CDR3 length is 19 residues. Trimming stripped 2 bases from V and 10 bases from J, with 29 bases between. All of the isolated RNA was reverse transcribed, so expressed TCRB transcripts were sequenced. Clones were sequenced by immunoSEQ multiplex PCR, and TCRdb holds only the in-frame ones, with some missing. The sample shows over 500,000 clones, less than 20% of them seen only once. This clone was seen only a few times. The gene calls are TRBV14 and TRBJ1-4, with D possibly matching TRBD1 (5 bases). The sequencing input was naive CD4+ T cells from blood. The TCR originated in a man in his late teens or twenties in good health. The CDR3 DNA follows: TGTGCCAGCAGCCAACGTATGGCAAGAAGGGAGAGGGTTAGGGGAAAACTGTTTTTT. Its translation: CASSQRMARRERVRGKLFF.